This T cell receptor (beta chain) was documented in a study of blood T cells in healthy people across ages (dated by TCRdb to between 2014 and 2016). Turning to the overall study: Template switching captured roughly one uniquely barcoded TCR beta cDNA molecule per two T cells in model experiments. Age-related changes in TCR beta repertoire diversity were measured in the study by deep sequencing normalized with unique cDNA molecular identifiers. The donors were split into four age groups: young (average around 17 years), middle-aged (roughly 39), aged (roughly 65) and long-lived (82). Donors of different ages were randomly distributed across sequencing lanes to avoid experimental bias. For two donors (one aged 18 to 30 and one aged 80 or older), the study analyzed two additional independent replicas of 1 million unique cDNA reads from the same blood draw. What the authors observed across the whole study: Compared with the aged group, the long-lived group had more naive CD4+ T cells, fewer expanded clones and increased TCR diversity, a pattern suggesting age selection. The percentage of naive T cells measured by flow cytometry correlated strongly with observed TCR beta diversity. Observed TCR beta diversity per million T cells fell roughly linearly with age, and a significant reduction was already apparent by age around 39. Conclusive comparison of naive and antigen-experienced compartments was prevented by the profiling of bulk unsorted PBMCs. Estimates of total diversity based on one million sequenced T cells were considered lower bounds and underestimates. Because donor CMV infection status was unknown, age-related changes in expanded clonotypes were potentially confounded.

Trimming leaves V shorter by 8 bases and J shorter by 5 bases, with the junction holding 11 bases beyond the gene matches. The CDR3 goes from the cysteine to the phenylalanine over 15 residues. CDR3 DNA only is kept here, 45 bases in frame from base 1. The germline V gene specifies SGHRS as CDR1 and YFSETQ as CDR2. Concerning this clonotype itself: Its antigen remains unidentified. One base away there is no much larger clone; base qualities are not given.

Libraries came from 5' RACE. Instrument used: Illumina HiSeq 2500. A second about 7 to 11 cycle PCR used a sample-barcoded 5' primer and a J-beta primer mix. A unique molecular identifier was introduced onto each TCR beta cDNA molecule by a template-switch 5' adaptor carrying 12 random nucleotides. At least 2.5 million CDR3-containing paired-end reads were obtained from each sample. All of the RNA was converted into first-strand cDNA using the Mint cDNA synthesis kit, with a TRBC-specific oligonucleotide serving as the primer. After uracil-DNA glycosylase treatment, a first 18-cycle PCR used universal primers M1SS and BC2_uni_R on all cDNA. The paper's processing steps were these. Normalization of each sample was performed by random selection of 1 million high-quality reads, each carrying a distinct molecular identifier. Instead of being binned into consensus sequences, reads that shared molecular identifiers were thrown out. MiTCR, set to a Q25 quality threshold and the strictest error-elimination algorithm, was used for CDR3 identification, clonotype clustering and error correction. A nonparametric unseen species model with Euler transformation was used to estimate a lower bound on total TCR beta diversity. The public reads were reprocessed in TCRdb via fastp at Q25 and MiXCR, keeping in-frame beta chains. Identical CDR3 proteins give one entry, which carries the most common genes and DNA. V and J calls and clone size were set by TCRdb, not the authors. Across this sample there are about 1.8 million distinct CDR3 sequences, with roughly 52% seen only once. The top ten constitute about 2.1% of the sample.

The donors were roughly 40 Caucasian individuals from Russia, aged roughly 6 to 90 years, who were systemically healthy. Each donor gave 8 to 10 milliliters of peripheral blood, collected into EDTA-treated Vacutainer tubes. Ficoll-Paque density-gradient centrifugation was used to isolate PBMCs, with at least 7 million obtained per sample. Trizol reagent was used to extract total RNA from the PBMCs, yielding at least 6 micrograms per sample. For every donor, an aliquot of PBMCs went through flow cytometry to measure the percentages of naive CD45RAhigh/CD27high T cells. The chain was built from TRBV5-1 and TRBJ2-3, with 10 bases aligning to TRBD2. Sequencing used blood. This TCR was sampled from a woman in her thirties or forties in good health. In nucleotides, the sequence is TGCGCCAGTAGCCCGGAGGCTAGCGGGGGAGATACGCAGTATTTT. Its amino acids are CASSPEASGGDTQYF.